The 10 T cell receptor beta chains given below trace back to one sample, sequenced in a study of tumor-infiltrating lymphocytes in oesophageal squamous cell carcinoma. TCRdb reprocessed the PCR reads with MiXCR, giving one entry per CDR3 protein. Counted here are approximately 9,500 distinct CDR3 sequences, approximately 50% occurring once; the ten biggest clones make up roughly 38%. The sample comprised esophageal tumor tissue. Source of these receptors: a female donor with esophageal squamous cell carcinoma.

J is TRBJ2-7 and V is TRBV7-6, with D uncertain. The closer fit of TRBJ2-1 to the DNA end suggests the J call may be wrong. The CDR3 totals 14 residues. Germline CDR1 reads SGHVS; CDR2 reads FNYEAQ. The CDR3 nucleotides read TGTGCCAGCAGCTTATTACGACGGTACAATGAGCAGTTCTTC. Residues: CASSLLRRYNEQFF.

This chain uses TRBV7-2 with TRBJ2-1; 7 positions agree with TRBD2. The last part of the DNA fits TRBJ2-7 better; the J call may be wrong. Germline CDR1 is SGHTA and CDR2 is FQGNSA. CDR3 size: 15 residues. The CDR3 nucleotides read TGTGCCAGCAGTTTAAACCCTAGCGGCAGCTACGAGCAGTACTTC. It yields the protein CASSLNPSGSYEQYF.

V and J are TRBV20-1 and TRBJ2-3; TRBD2 matches at 8 bases. This CDR3 is built from 15 residues. Trimming took 5 bases from V and 3 from J; bases not matched to a gene: 10. Germline CDR1 DFQATT, CDR2 SNEGSKA (reference sequence). This chain's CDR3 is CSASSGASGTDTQYF. The CDR3 region has the DNA TGCAGTGCTTCATCCGGGGCTAGCGGGACAGATACGCAGTATTTT.

The genes are TRBV7-6 and TRBJ2-2; D is possibly TRBD2 (6 bases). CDR3 length equals 13 residues. CDR1 SGHVS and CDR2 FNYEAQ come from the germline V gene. The V and J ends lost 5 bases and 7 bases respectively, with 11 bases between them. CDR3 in DNA: TGTGCCAGCAGCATTAGCGGAATCGGGGAGCTGTTTTTT. It encodes CASSISGIGELFF.

The chain employs TRBV2 and TRBJ2-5; possible D gene TRBD1, 6 bases. The assigned J gene may be wrong: the sequence end matches TRBJ1-2 better. The CDR3 is 15 residues long. From germline, CDR1 is SNHLY and CDR2 FYNNEI. CDR3 DNA sequence: TGTGCCAGCAGTGAAATTGCCAGGGGCTCTTATGGCTACACCTTC. The encoded protein is CASSEIARGSYGYTF.

This sequence joins TRBV7-8 and TRBJ2-2; 8 nucleotides match TRBD1. Germline V gives CDR1 SGHVS, CDR2 FQNEAQ. The J segment lost 1 base and the V segment lost 6 bases, leaving 4 bases of the junction unmatched. The CDR3 totals 15 residues. CDR3 sequence reads: CASRPGQVNTGELFF. The CDR3 DNA reads TGTGCCAGCAGGCCGGGACAGGTGAACACCGGGGAGCTGTTTTTT. The whole variable domain, remainder taken from reference TRBV7-8 and TRBJ2-2, is GAGVSQSPRYKVAKRGQDVALRCDPISGHVSLFWYQQALGQGPEFLTYFQNEAQLDKSGLPSDRFFAERPEGSVSTLKIQRTQQEDSAVYLCASRPGQVNTGELFFGEGSRLTVL.

This clonotype was detected many times. This chain connects TRBV5-6 to TRBJ1-5, with a weak D call TRBD1 (6 bases). V lost 2 bases and J 7 bases, leaving 16 bases between the germline ends. The CDR3 has 15 residues. Germline CDR1 and CDR2: SGHDT and YYEEEE. The CDR3 nucleotides are TGTGCCAGCAGCTTCGGCCCGGACAGCGGACAGCCCCAGCATTTT. It is translated as CASSFGPDSGQPQHF.

Within the sample, this clonotype is medium-sized. The chain uses TRBV12-3 or TRBV12-4 and TRBJ2-1; D remains unclear. Trimming took off 4 bases at V and 0 bases at J, with 13 bases between the two ends. The CDR3 totals 16 residues. The CDR3 spells CASSWSGQSSYNEQFF. The CDR3 DNA reads TGTGCCAGCAGTTGGTCCGGGCAGAGCTCCTACAATGAGCAGTTCTTC.

This clonotype is termed large. The chain joins TRBV7-3 to TRBJ2-3, with no clear D. Germline V gene data show CDR1 as SGHTA and CDR2 as FQGTGA. V was pared by 1 base and J by 1 base, with 6 bases between. The CDR3 is 14 amino acids. CDR3 DNA sequence: TGTGCCAGCAGCTTAAGCCGGGGCACAGATACGCAGTATTTT. Encoded protein: CASSLSRGTDTQYF.

The rearrangement uses TRBV7-2 and TRBJ2-7; D unresolved. The J call may be mistaken, given a closer DNA end match to TRBJ2-1. The CDR3 has 13 amino acids. Germline lookup yields CDR1 SGHTA and CDR2 FQGNSA. The CDR3 DNA reads TGTGCCAGCAGCTTAGTGGCATACAATGAGCAGTTCTTC. It yields the protein CASSLVAYNEQFF.